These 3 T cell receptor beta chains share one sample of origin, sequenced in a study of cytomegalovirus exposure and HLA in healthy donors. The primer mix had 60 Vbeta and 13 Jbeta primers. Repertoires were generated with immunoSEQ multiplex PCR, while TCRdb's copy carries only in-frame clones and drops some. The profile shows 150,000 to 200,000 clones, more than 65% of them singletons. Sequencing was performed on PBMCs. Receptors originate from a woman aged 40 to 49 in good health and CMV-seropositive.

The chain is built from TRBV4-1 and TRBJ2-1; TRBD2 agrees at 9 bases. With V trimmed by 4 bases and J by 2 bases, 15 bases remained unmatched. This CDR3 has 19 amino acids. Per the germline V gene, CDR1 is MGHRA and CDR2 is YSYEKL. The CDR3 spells CASSRHYLPGTSTYNEQFF. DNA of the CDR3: TGCGCCAGCAGCCGACACTATCTTCCCGGGACTAGCACCTACAATGAGCAGTTCTTC.

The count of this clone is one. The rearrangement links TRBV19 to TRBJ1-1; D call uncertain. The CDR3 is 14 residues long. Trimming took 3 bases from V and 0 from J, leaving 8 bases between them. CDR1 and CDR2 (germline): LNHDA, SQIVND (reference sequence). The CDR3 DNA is TGTGCCAGTAGTATCGGGGATATGAACACTGAAGCTTTCTTT. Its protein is CASSIGDMNTEAFF. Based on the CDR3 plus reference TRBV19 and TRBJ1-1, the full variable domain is DGGITQSPKYLFRKEGQNVTLSCEQNLNHDAMYWYRQDPGQGLRLIYYSQIVNDFQKGDIAEGYSVSREKKESFPLTVTSAQKNPTAFYLCASSIGDMNTEAFFGQGTRLTVV.

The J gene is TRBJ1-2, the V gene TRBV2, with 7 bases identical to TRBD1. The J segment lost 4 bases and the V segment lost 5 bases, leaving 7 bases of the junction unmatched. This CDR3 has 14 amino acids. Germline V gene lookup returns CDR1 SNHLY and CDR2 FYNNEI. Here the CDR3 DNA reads TGTGCCAGCAGTTTACAGGGGCCTTTCTATGGCTACACCTTC. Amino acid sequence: CASSLQGPFYGYTF.